These 7 T cell receptor beta chains were sequenced from one sample in a study of blood T cell repertoires in COVID-19. The method was immunoSEQ multiplex PCR; TCRdb's version includes in-frame clones alone and lacks a portion of them. The table shows approximately 210,000 clones, with 85% to 90% occurring only once. The sequenced sample was PBMCs or T cells enriched from blood (not recorded which). The source is a woman aged 45-65 years with acute COVID-19.

The gene calls are TRBV19 and TRBJ2-3; D gene unclear. With 4 bases removed from V and 3 bases from J, the gap between germline ends came to 17 bases. This CDR3 contains 16 residues. Germline V gives CDR1 LNHDA, CDR2 SQIVND (reference sequence). CDR3 bases: TGTGCCAGTAGTAATCTAGGATCTCCGCCGACAGATACGCAGTATTTT. It specifies CASSNLGSPPTDTQYF.

The CDR3 DNA follows: TGTGCCAGCTCCCCCGACAGGGGAAGCTCACCCCTCCACTTT. Its translation is CASSPDRGSSPLHF. This chain links TRBV18 with TRBJ1-6; 8 bases fit TRBD1. V lost 6 bases, J lost 10 bases, and 8 bases stayed unmatched. The CDR3 length is 14 residues. Germline CDR1 is KGHSH and CDR2 is LQKENI.

The rearrangement joins TRBV12-3 or TRBV12-4 to TRBJ1-2; 7 bases fit TRBD1. The J segment lost 8 bases and the V segment lost 5 bases, leaving 8 bases of the junction unmatched. The CDR3 spans 13 residues. The CDR3 nucleotides read TGTGCCAGCAGTCATGACAGGGTTGGAGGCTACACCTTC. Translation gives CASSHDRVGGYTF.

The rearrangement uses TRBV24-1 and TRBJ2-5, with D possibly TRBD2 on 6 matching bases. Germline CDR1 reads KGHDR; CDR2 reads SFDVKD. Trimming took off 4 bases at V and 1 base at J, with 18 bases between the two ends. The CDR3 has 17 residues. The CDR3 loop is CATSEQPGRRTQETQYF. The CDR3 bases are TGTGCCACCAGTGAGCAACCGGGGAGGCGGACCCAAGAGACCCAGTACTTC.

This clone was counted a single time. The chain joins TRBV7-9 to TRBJ2-1; no clear D. The CDR3 sequence is 19 residues long. Germline CDR1 SEHNR, CDR2 FQNEAQ (reference sequence). Deletions cut 3 bases from V and 0 bases from J, with 21 bases between. CDR3 coding DNA: TGTGCCAGCAGCTTTCCTAATTCCGACTTGTTGAGCTCCTACAATGAGCAGTTCTTC. This translates into CASSFPNSDLLSSYNEQFF.

This chain links TRBV30 with TRBJ1-3, with TRBD1 matching 10 bases. CDR1 is GTSNPN, CDR2 SVGIG, per germline (reference sequence). The CDR3 runs 14 residues. V was clipped by 4 bases and J by 9 bases; unmatched bases: 9. CDR3 region: CAWITTGGRGTIYF. As DNA, the CDR3 is TGTGCCTGGATAACGACAGGGGGCCGGGGCACCATATATTTT.

This chain connects TRBV30 to TRBJ1-2; tentative D call: TRBD1 (5 bases). The length of the CDR3 is 12 residues. Between the trimmed V and J ends, which lost 3 bases and 4 bases, there was a span of 9 bases. Germline CDR1 is GTSNPN and CDR2 is SVGIG (reference sequence). CDR3 sequence (DNA): TGTGCCTGGAGGGGACTTATCTATGGCTACACCTTC. Translated, it gives CAWRGLIYGYTF.